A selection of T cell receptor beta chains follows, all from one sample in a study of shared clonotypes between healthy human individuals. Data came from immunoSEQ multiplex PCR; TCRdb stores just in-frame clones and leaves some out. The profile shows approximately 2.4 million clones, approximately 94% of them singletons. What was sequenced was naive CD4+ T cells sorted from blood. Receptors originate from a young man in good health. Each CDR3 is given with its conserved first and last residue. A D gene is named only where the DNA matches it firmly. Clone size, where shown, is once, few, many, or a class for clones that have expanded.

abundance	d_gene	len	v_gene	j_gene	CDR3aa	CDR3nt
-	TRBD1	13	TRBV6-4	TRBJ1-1	CASRGTGNTEAFF	TGTGCCAGCAGGGGGACAGGGAACACTGAAGCTTTCTTT
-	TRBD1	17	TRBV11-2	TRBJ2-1	CASSFSIDRASHNEQFF	TGTGCCAGCAGCTTTTCGATAGACAGGGCCTCGCACAATGAGCAGTTCTTC
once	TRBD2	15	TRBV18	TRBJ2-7	CASSINSGALGEQYF	TGTGCCAGCTCAATAAATAGCGGGGCCTTGGGTGAGCAGTACTTC
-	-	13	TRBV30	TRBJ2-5	CAWSSGNQETQYF	TGTGCCTGGAGTTCCGGGAACCAAGAGACCCAGTACTTC
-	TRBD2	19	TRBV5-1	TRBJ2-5	CASSLAGLAGGPSGETQYF	TGCGCCAGCAGCTTGGCCGGGCTAGCGGGAGGGCCATCAGGAGAGACCCAGTACTTC
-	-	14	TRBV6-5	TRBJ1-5	CASKVVYSNQPQHF	TGTGCCAGCAAGGTAGTTTATAGCAATCAGCCCCAGCATTTT
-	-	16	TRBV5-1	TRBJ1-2	CASSLVSREHSYGYTF	TGCGCCAGCAGCTTGGTGTCCAGGGAACACAGCTATGGCTACACCTTC
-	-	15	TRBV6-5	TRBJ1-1	CASRAGTNLNTEAFF	TGTGCCAGCAGAGCCGGGACTAATTTGAACACTGAAGCTTTCTTT
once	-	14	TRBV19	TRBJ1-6	CASSIDRGGSPLHF	TGTGCCAGTAGTATAGATCGGGGGGGTTCACCCCTCCACTTT
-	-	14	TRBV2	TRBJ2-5	CASSERAVQETQYF	TGTGCCAGCAGTGAAAGGGCAGTCCAAGAGACCCAGTACTTC
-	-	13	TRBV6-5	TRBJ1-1	CASSPSKNTEAFF	TGTGCCAGCAGCCCCTCCAAGAACACTGAAGCTTTCTTT
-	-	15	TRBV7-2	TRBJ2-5	CASSRLWGVQETQYF	TGTGCCAGCAGCCGTCTTTGGGGGGTTCAAGAGACCCAGTACTTC
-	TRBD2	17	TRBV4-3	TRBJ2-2	CASSLGLAGGPSGELFF	TGCGCCAGCAGCCTCGGACTAGCGGGAGGGCCATCCGGGGAGCTGTTTTTT
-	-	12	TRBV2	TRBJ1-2	CASSATNYGYTF	TGTGCCAGCAGTGCAACCAACTATGGCTACACCTTC
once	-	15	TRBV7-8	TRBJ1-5	CASSLQAGLNQPQHF	TGTGCCAGCAGCCTTCAGGCAGGGCTCAATCAGCCCCAGCATTTT
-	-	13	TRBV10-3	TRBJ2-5	CATAPGVGETQYF	TGTGCCACCGCCCCAGGGGTGGGAGAGACCCAGTACTTC
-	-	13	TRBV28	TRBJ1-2	CASSLDGNYGYTF	TGTGCCAGCAGTCTAGACGGAAACTATGGCTACACCTTC
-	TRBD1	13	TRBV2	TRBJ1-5	CASREQGSQPQHF	TGTGCCAGCAGAGAACAGGGGAGCCAGCCCCAGCATTTT
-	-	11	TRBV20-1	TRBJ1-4	CSARANEKLFF	TGCAGTGCCAGAGCTAATGAAAAACTGTTTTTT
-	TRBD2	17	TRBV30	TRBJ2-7	CAWSSYSGLAGAYEQYF	TGTGCCTGGAGCTCATACTCGGGTTTAGCGGGCGCCTACGAGCAGTACTTC
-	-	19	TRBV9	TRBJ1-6	CASSPEGTGGSSYNSPLHF	TGTGCCAGCAGCCCCGAAGGTACCGGGGGGAGCTCCTATAATTCACCCCTCCACTTT
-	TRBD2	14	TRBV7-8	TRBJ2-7	CASSLSGKVYEQYF	TGTGCCAGCAGCCTCAGCGGGAAAGTGTACGAGCAGTACTTC
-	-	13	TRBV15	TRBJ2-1	CATSSPGYNEQFF	TGTGCCACCAGCAGCCCGGGGTACAATGAGCAGTTCTTC
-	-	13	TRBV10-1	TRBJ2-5	CASSVHREETQYF	TGCGCCAGCAGTGTCCATCGAGAAGAGACCCAGTACTTC
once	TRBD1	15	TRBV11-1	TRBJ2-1	CASSLARTGGNEQFF	TGTGCCAGCAGCTTGGCCCGGACAGGGGGCAATGAGCAGTTCTTC
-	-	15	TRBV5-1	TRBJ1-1	CASSLEWAASTEAFF	TGCGCCAGCAGCCTGGAGTGGGCGGCGAGCACTGAAGCTTTCTTT
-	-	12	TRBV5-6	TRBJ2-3	CASSFLGDTQYF	TGTGCCAGCAGCTTCTTGGGGGATACGCAGTATTTT
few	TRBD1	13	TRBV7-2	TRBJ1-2	CASSPTGNYGYTF	TGTGCCAGCAGCCCGACAGGGAACTATGGCTACACCTTC
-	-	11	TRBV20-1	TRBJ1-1	CSLRPNTEAFF	TGCAGTCTCAGGCCCAACACTGAAGCTTTCTTT
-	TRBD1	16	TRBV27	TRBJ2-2	CASSLEGDRATGELFF	TGTGCCAGCAGTTTAGAAGGGGACAGGGCCACCGGGGAGCTGTTTTTT
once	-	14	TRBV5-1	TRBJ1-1	CASSSGTTNTEAFF	TGCGCCAGCAGCTCCGGGACAACGAACACTGAAGCTTTCTTT
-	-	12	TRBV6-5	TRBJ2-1	CASSRSNNEQFF	TGTGCCAGCAGTAGGTCCAACAATGAGCAGTTCTTC
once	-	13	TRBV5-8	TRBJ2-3	CASSYRGADTQYF	TGTGCCAGCAGTTATAGGGGTGCAGATACGCAGTATTTT
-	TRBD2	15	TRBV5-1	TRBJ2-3	CASSRTSGNTDTQYF	TGCGCCAGCAGCCGGACTAGCGGGAACACAGATACGCAGTATTTT
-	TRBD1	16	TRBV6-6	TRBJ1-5	CASSGWDRSLNQPQHF	TGTGCCAGCAGTGGCTGGGACAGGTCTTTAAATCAGCCCCAGCATTTT
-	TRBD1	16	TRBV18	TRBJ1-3	CASSPTGKQSGNTIYF	TGTGCCAGCTCACCGACAGGGAAGCAGTCTGGAAACACCATATATTTT
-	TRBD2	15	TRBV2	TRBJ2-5	CASGTSGGMGETQYF	TGTGCCAGCGGGACTAGCGGGGGGATGGGGGAGACCCAGTACTTC
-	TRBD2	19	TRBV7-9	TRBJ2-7	CASSPPGGLAGGITYEQYF	TGTGCCAGCAGCCCGCCGGGTGGGCTAGCGGGGGGAATTACCTACGAGCAGTACTTC
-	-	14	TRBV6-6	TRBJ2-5	CASRKLLGQETQYF	TGTGCCAGCAGAAAGCTCCTTGGGCAAGAGACCCAGTACTTC
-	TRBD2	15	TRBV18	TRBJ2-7	CASSPGTSGSFEQYF	TGTGCCAGCTCACCCGGGACTAGCGGGAGCTTCGAGCAGTACTTC
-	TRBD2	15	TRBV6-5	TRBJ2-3	CASTTSGSLTDTQYF	TGTGCCAGCACGACTAGCGGGAGTCTGACAGATACGCAGTATTTT
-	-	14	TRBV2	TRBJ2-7	CASSEMYWTHEQYF	TGTGCCAGCAGTGAAATGTATTGGACCCACGAGCAGTACTTC
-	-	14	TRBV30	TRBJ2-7	CAWSVSRAQDEQYF	TGTGCCTGGAGTGTCTCCAGGGCTCAGGACGAGCAGTACTTC
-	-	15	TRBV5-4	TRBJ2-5	CASSYRQGGQETQYF	TGTGCCAGCAGCTATCGCCAGGGGGGACAGGAGACCCAGTACTTC
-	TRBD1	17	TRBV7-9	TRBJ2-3	CASSSIWTGDSTDTQYF	TGTGCCAGCAGCTCGATTTGGACAGGGGATAGCACAGATACGCAGTATTTT
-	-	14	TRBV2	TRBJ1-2	CASSEDRGNYGYTF	TGTGCCAGCAGTGAAGACCGAGGAAACTATGGCTACACCTTC
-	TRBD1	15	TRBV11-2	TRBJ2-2	CASSPPGQGTGELFF	TGTGCCAGCAGCCCCCCTGGACAGGGAACCGGGGAGCTGTTTTTT
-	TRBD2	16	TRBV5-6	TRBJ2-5	CASSLGLAGGRETQYF	TGTGCCAGCAGCTTAGGACTAGCGGGGGGCAGGGAGACCCAGTACTTC
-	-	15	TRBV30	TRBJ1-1	CAWSVRGRENTEAFF	TGTGCCTGGAGTGTAAGAGGCAGAGAGAACACTGAAGCTTTCTTT
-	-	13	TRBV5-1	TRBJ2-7	CATSDRVGYEQYF	TGCGCCACTAGCGACAGGGTCGGCTACGAGCAGTACTTC
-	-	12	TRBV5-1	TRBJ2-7	CASRDSSYEQYF	TGCGCCAGCCGGGACTCTTCCTACGAGCAGTACTTC
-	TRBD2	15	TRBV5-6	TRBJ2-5	CASSPGTSGQETQYF	TGTGCCAGCAGCCCAGGGACTAGCGGCCAAGAGACCCAGTACTTC
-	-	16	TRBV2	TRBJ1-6	CASSPAQGSYNSPLHF	TGTGCCAGCAGCCCTGCACAGGGTTCCTATAATTCACCCCTCCACTTT
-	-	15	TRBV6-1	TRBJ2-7	CASSGLEAGKYEQYF	TGTGCCAGCAGTGGTCTCGAGGCGGGAAAATACGAGCAGTACTTC
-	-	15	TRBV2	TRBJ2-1	CASSEQGSLFNEQFF	TGTGCCAGCAGTGAACAGGGTTCCTTATTCAATGAGCAGTTCTTC
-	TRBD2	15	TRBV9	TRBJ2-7	CASSPRTSGSDEQYF	TGTGCCAGCAGCCCTCGGACTAGCGGGAGTGACGAGCAGTACTTC
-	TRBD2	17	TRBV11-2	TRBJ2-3	CASSPLAGGQSTDTQYF	TGTGCCAGCAGCCCACTAGCGGGAGGGCAGAGCACAGATACGCAGTATTTT
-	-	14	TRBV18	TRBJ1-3	CASSPGTVGNTIYF	TGTGCCAGCTCACCCGGGACGGTAGGAAACACCATATATTTT